The rows below give T cell receptor beta chains drawn from one sample of a study of T cells after yellow fever vaccination. TCRdb used MiXCR to reprocess the 5' RACE reads, holding one entry per CDR3 protein. The sample consists of 300,000 to 400,000 distinct CDR3 sequences, roughly 8.7% of them appearing once. The material was PBMCs, obtained on the day of the first yellow fever vaccination. These TCRs come from a man between 18 and 35 years old who received the YFV17D yellow fever vaccine. The CDR3 runs from the conserved cysteine through the conserved F or W. Each record gives: CDR3 DNA, CDR3 protein, clone size, V gene, J gene, D gene. The D gene is left open where the match is weak. Not every row has a clone size; where given, it reads once, few, many or a size class.

CDR3 DNA: TGTGCCAGCAGACAAGGAGGGACTTCGAATGAGCAGTTCTTC
CDR3 protein: CASRQGGTSNEQFF
clone size: few
V gene: TRBV5-4
J gene: TRBJ2-1
D gene: .

CDR3 DNA: TGTGCTAGCAGCTTAGCTGGGTCGGATGAGCAGTTCTTC
CDR3 protein: CASSLAGSDEQFF
clone size: .
V gene: TRBV7-7
J gene: TRBJ2-1
D gene: .

CDR3 DNA: TGTGCCAGCAGTTGGGGCCAGACCTACGAGCAGTACTTC
CDR3 protein: CASSWGQTYEQYF
clone size: .
V gene: TRBV12-3/TRBV12-4
J gene: TRBJ2-7
D gene: .

CDR3 DNA: TGTGCCAGCAGTTCCTGGACTAGCGGGGGGGGGGATACGCAGTATTTT
CDR3 protein: CASSSWTSGGGDTQYF
clone size: .
V gene: TRBV12-3/TRBV12-4
J gene: TRBJ2-3
D gene: TRBD2

CDR3 DNA: TGTGCCAGCAGCCATGATAAGAATCTCGGGGAGCTGTTTTTT
CDR3 protein: CASSHDKNLGELFF
clone size: few
V gene: TRBV4-2
J gene: TRBJ2-2
D gene: .

CDR3 DNA: TGTGCCACCGAGCTGCGGGGGAACACAGATACGCAGTATTTT
CDR3 protein: CATELRGNTDTQYF
clone size: .
V gene: TRBV10-3
J gene: TRBJ2-3
D gene: TRBD2

CDR3 DNA: TGCGCCAGCAGCTTGGGACAGGGGGCTATAGTTGGCTACACCTTC
CDR3 protein: CASSLGQGAIVGYTF
clone size: .
V gene: TRBV5-1
J gene: TRBJ1-2
D gene: TRBD1

CDR3 DNA: TGCAGCGTTGTCGGGCCCGGAGAGGACTTTCAAGAGACCCAGTACTTC
CDR3 protein: CSVVGPGEDFQETQYF
clone size: few
V gene: TRBV29-1
J gene: TRBJ2-5
D gene: .

CDR3 DNA: TGCGCCAGCAGCCTTGGGGGGACACCATTCCAAAAACTGTTTTTT
CDR3 protein: CASSLGGTPFQKLFF
clone size: .
V gene: TRBV4-1
J gene: TRBJ1-4
D gene: .

CDR3 DNA: TGTGCCAGCAGTTTAACCCAGGGTTACGAGCAGTACTTC
CDR3 protein: CASSLTQGYEQYF
clone size: .
V gene: TRBV12-3/TRBV12-4
J gene: TRBJ2-7
D gene: .

CDR3 DNA: TGTGCCAGCAGTTACGGCCGAGATGAAAAACTGTTTTTT
CDR3 protein: CASSYGRDEKLFF
clone size: .
V gene: TRBV6-5
J gene: TRBJ1-4
D gene: .

CDR3 DNA: TGTGCCAGCAGCGGGGGGGACAGGAGCTACTATGGCTACACCTTC
CDR3 protein: CASSGGDRSYYGYTF
clone size: few
V gene: TRBV9
J gene: TRBJ1-2
D gene: TRBD1

CDR3 DNA: TGCGCCAGCAGGTTGGGTGCCACCCCGGTCACAACTAATGAAAAACTGTTTTTT
CDR3 protein: CASRLGATPVTTNEKLFF
clone size: few
V gene: TRBV5-1
J gene: TRBJ1-4
D gene: .

CDR3 DNA: TGCAGTGCTAGACCGGAAAGGGGTCGCACAAGAGCTTATGGCTACACCTTC
CDR3 protein: CSARPERGRTRAYGYTF
clone size: .
V gene: TRBV20-1
J gene: TRBJ1-2
D gene: .

CDR3 DNA: TGTGCCAGCAGCTTAGGACCAGGGGACGGCCAAAAACTGTTTTTT
CDR3 protein: CASSLGPGDGQKLFF
clone size: few
V gene: TRBV7-2
J gene: TRBJ1-4
D gene: .

CDR3 DNA: TGCAGTGCTAGAGTACCGGGATACCAGGAGAGCAAAAACATTCAGTACTTC
CDR3 protein: CSARVPGYQESKNIQYF
clone size: .
V gene: TRBV20-1
J gene: TRBJ2-4
D gene: .

CDR3 DNA: TGTGCCAGCAGTATCGGACGGACCGGGGAGCTGTTTTTT
CDR3 protein: CASSIGRTGELFF
clone size: .
V gene: TRBV6-1
J gene: TRBJ2-2
D gene: .

CDR3 DNA: TGTGCCAGCAGTTTCGGGGGGGGGAATGAGCAGTTCTTC
CDR3 protein: CASSFGGGNEQFF
clone size: many
V gene: TRBV12-3/TRBV12-4
J gene: TRBJ2-1
D gene: TRBD2

CDR3 DNA: TGTGCCAGCAGCGTAGGCAGCGGACAGTCCTACGAGCAGTACTTC
CDR3 protein: CASSVGSGQSYEQYF
clone size: many
V gene: TRBV9
J gene: TRBJ2-7
D gene: .

CDR3 DNA: TGCGCCAGCAGACCGCGGAGTAGCGGGGGGCTCTTGACCGGGGAGCTGTTTTTT
CDR3 protein: CASRPRSSGGLLTGELFF
clone size: many
V gene: TRBV5-1
J gene: TRBJ2-2
D gene: TRBD2

CDR3 DNA: TGTGCCAGCAGCGTAGTCGGGGCCACCGGGGAGCTGTTTTTT
CDR3 protein: CASSVVGATGELFF
clone size: .
V gene: TRBV9
J gene: TRBJ2-2
D gene: .

CDR3 DNA: TGTGCCAGCAGCGTAGGTGGCCAGAACAATGAGCAGTTCTTC
CDR3 protein: CASSVGGQNNEQFF
clone size: many
V gene: TRBV9
J gene: TRBJ2-1
D gene: .

CDR3 DNA: TGTGCCAGCAGTTTTAGATATGAGCAGTTCTTC
CDR3 protein: CASSFRYEQFF
clone size: .
V gene: TRBV27
J gene: TRBJ2-1
D gene: .

CDR3 DNA: TGTGCCAGCAGCGTCGGGACTAGCGGGGGAAGAGGGGATACGCAGTATTTT
CDR3 protein: CASSVGTSGGRGDTQYF
clone size: few
V gene: TRBV7-2
J gene: TRBJ2-3
D gene: TRBD2

CDR3 DNA: TGTGCCAGCAGCCCCCGGGCCAGGACGGCAAATGAGCAGTTCTTC
CDR3 protein: CASSPRARTANEQFF
clone size: few
V gene: TRBV3-1
J gene: TRBJ2-1
D gene: .

CDR3 DNA: TGTGCCAGCAGCCTCAAGATAGACTCGGGCACCGGGGAGCTGTTTTTT
CDR3 protein: CASSLKIDSGTGELFF
clone size: .
V gene: TRBV5-4
J gene: TRBJ2-2
D gene: .

CDR3 DNA: TGTGCCAGCCACTCAAGGGATGTTCCCAATGAGCAGTTCTTC
CDR3 protein: CASHSRDVPNEQFF
clone size: few
V gene: TRBV18
J gene: TRBJ2-1
D gene: .

CDR3 DNA: TGCGCCAGCAGTAACGGAGTCGATCAGCCCCAGCATTTT
CDR3 protein: CASSNGVDQPQHF
clone size: many
V gene: TRBV4-1
J gene: TRBJ1-5
D gene: .

CDR3 DNA: TGCAGTGCTAGCGTGACAGGGGGCCCAGATACGCAGTATTTT
CDR3 protein: CSASVTGGPDTQYF
clone size: .
V gene: TRBV20-1
J gene: TRBJ2-3
D gene: TRBD1

CDR3 DNA: TGCAGCGTTGCCAAGGTGATACAAGAGACCCAGTACTTC
CDR3 protein: CSVAKVIQETQYF
clone size: few
V gene: TRBV29-1
J gene: TRBJ2-5
D gene: .

CDR3 DNA: TGTGCCAGCAGCCAAGGACTCCTTAGACAGGGGGCGGGTGAGACCCATTACTTC
CDR3 protein: CASSQGLLRQGAGETHYF
clone size: .
V gene: TRBV4-2
J gene: TRBJ2-5
D gene: TRBD1

CDR3 DNA: TGTGCCAGCAGTTACTTGTTATACAATGAGCAGTTCTTC
CDR3 protein: CASSYLLYNEQFF
clone size: many
V gene: TRBV6-2/TRBV6-3
J gene: TRBJ2-1
D gene: .

CDR3 DNA: TGTGCCAGCAGTTACTCGACAGGCTACGAGCAGTACTTC
CDR3 protein: CASSYSTGYEQYF
clone size: many
V gene: TRBV6-5
J gene: TRBJ2-7
D gene: .

CDR3 DNA: TGTGCCAGCAGCGGGGACAGGCGTGAGACCCAGTACTTC
CDR3 protein: CASSGDRRETQYF
clone size: .
V gene: TRBV9
J gene: TRBJ2-5
D gene: TRBD1

CDR3 DNA: TGTGCCAGCAGCCGGAGGATAGCAGGGGGGACCGGGGAGCTGTTTTTT
CDR3 protein: CASSRRIAGGTGELFF
clone size: .
V gene: TRBV14
J gene: TRBJ2-2
D gene: .

CDR3 DNA: TGTGCCATCAGAGTTGTAGATACGCAGTATTTT
CDR3 protein: CAIRVVDTQYF
clone size: few
V gene: TRBV10-3
J gene: TRBJ2-3
D gene: .